The clone carrying this T cell receptor (beta chain) has a handful of counts. This specimen belongs to a study of CD8+CD57+ T cells in acquired aplastic anemia. Whole-study context: On average, sorted CD4+ and CD8+ cells gave approximately 3.5 ug of DNA.

This CDR3 has 14 residues. CDR1 and CDR2 from the germline V gene are SEHNR and FQNEAQ (reference sequence). J was trimmed by 6 bases and V by 5 bases; bases with no gene match: 6. Investigators profiled TCR beta VDJ and CDR3 from genomic DNA template. TCRdb itself ran the reads through MiXCR, one entry per CDR3 protein. The data contain about 270,000 distinct CDR3 sequences, 45% to 70% of them singletons. This TCR came from a human donor with severe aplastic anemia or a healthy control (not recorded which). This sequence joins TRBV7-9 and TRBJ2-3, with TRBD2 identical over 9 bases. Material for sequencing was sorted CD4+, CD8+, or CD8+CD57+ T cells (not recorded which) from PBMCs. The CDR3, as DNA: TGTGCCAGCAGCGCCAGGACTAGCGCCGATACGCAGTATTTT. This codes for CASSARTSADTQYF. Full variable domain (rest looked up from reference TRBV7-9 and TRBJ2-3): DTGVSQNPRHKITKRGQNVTFRCDPISEHNRLYWYRQTLGQGPEFLTYFQNEAQLEKSRLLSDRFSAERPKGSFSTLEIQRTEQGDSAMYLCASSARTSADTQYFGPGTRLTVL.